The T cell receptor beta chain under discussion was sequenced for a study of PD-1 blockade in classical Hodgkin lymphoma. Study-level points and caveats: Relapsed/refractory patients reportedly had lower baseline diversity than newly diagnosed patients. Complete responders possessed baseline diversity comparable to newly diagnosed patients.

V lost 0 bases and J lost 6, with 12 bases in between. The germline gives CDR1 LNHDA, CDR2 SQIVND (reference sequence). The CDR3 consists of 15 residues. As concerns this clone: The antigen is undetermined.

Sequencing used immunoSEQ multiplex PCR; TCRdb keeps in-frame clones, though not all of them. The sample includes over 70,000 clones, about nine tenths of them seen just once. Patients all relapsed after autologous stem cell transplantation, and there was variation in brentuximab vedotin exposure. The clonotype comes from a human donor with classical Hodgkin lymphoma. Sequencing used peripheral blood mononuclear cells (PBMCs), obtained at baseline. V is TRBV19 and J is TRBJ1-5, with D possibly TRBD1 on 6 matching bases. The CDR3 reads CASSIDHGGIQPQHF. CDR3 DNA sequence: TGTGCCAGTAGTATAGATCACGGGGGCATTCAGCCCCAGCATTTT. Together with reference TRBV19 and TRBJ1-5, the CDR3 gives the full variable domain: DGGITQSPKYLFRKEGQNVTLSCEQNLNHDAMYWYRQDPGQGLRLIYYSQIVNDFQKGDIAEGYSVSREKKESFPLTVTSAQKNPTAFYLCASSIDHGGIQPQHFGDGTRLSIL.